Below are 30 T cell receptor beta chains sequenced from a single sample in a study of identical twins. TCRdb re-called the 5' RACE reads with MiXCR, one entry per CDR3 protein. The sample includes more than 600,000 distinct CDR3 sequences, 18% of them seen just once. The same specimen was also included in a second study, on T cells expressing NK-cell markers.

Source material: PBMCs. The receptors were gathered from a woman under 30 in good health.

The V call is TRBV11-3, the J call TRBJ1-2; D unclear. Germline CDR1 is SGHNT and CDR2 is YENEEA. CDR3 length: 13 amino acids. V was shortened by 5 bases and J by 4 bases, with 11 bases between the two germline ends. The chain's CDR3 is CASSPRHPYGYTF. The DNA for the CDR3 is TGTGCCAGCAGCCCCCGGCATCCCTATGGCTACACCTTC. Looking up the rest from reference TRBV11-3 and TRBJ1-2 gives the full variable domain: EAGVVQSPRYKIIEKKQPVAFWCNPISGHNTLYWYLQNLGQGPELLIRYENEEAVDDSQLPKDRFSAERLKGVDSTLKIQPAELGDSAVYLCASSPRHPYGYTFGSGTRLTVV.

This clonotype was seen only a few times. The CDR3 sequence is CASSSRADRDSPLHF. The CDR3 DNA is TGTGCCAGCAGCTCAAGGGCGGACAGAGATTCACCCCTCCACTTT. This sequence joins TRBV7-9 and TRBJ1-6; D perhaps matches TRBD1 (6 bases). V was pared by 4 bases and J by 8 bases, with 15 bases between. CDR3 size: 15 residues. Germline values: CDR1 SEHNR, CDR2 FQNEAQ (reference sequence).

The J gene is TRBJ2-7, the V gene TRBV29-1, with 10 bases identical to TRBD1. The CDR3 extends over 12 amino acids. The V gene's germline CDR1 is SQVTM and CDR2 ANQGSEA. V trimming: 6 bases; J trimming: 3 bases; junction bases outside the gene matches: 2. CDR3 loop: CSVGDRGYEQYF. CDR3 nucleotides: TGCAGCGTGGGGGACAGGGGCTACGAGCAGTACTTC.

The rearrangement joins TRBV12-3 or TRBV12-4 to TRBJ1-6; D gene ambiguous. The CDR3 loop spans 12 amino acids. V lost 5 bases and J lost 9, with 8 bases in between. The CDR3 nucleotides are TGTGCCAGCAGTGGACCGCCTTCACCCCTCCACTTT. It yields the protein CASSGPPSPLHF.

This clonotype came up a few times. The chain is built from TRBV7-6 and TRBJ2-1; 10 bases are shared with TRBD2. V lost 1 base and J lost 5; bases outside the gene matches: 5. The CDR3 runs 16 residues. Per the germline V gene, CDR1 is SGHVS and CDR2 is FNYEAQ. CDR3 bases: TGTGCCAGCAGCTTAGTACTAGCGGGGTTGGACAATGAGCAGTTCTTC. Amino acids: CASSLVLAGLDNEQFF.

The rearrangement joins TRBV20-1 to TRBJ2-5; D is ambiguous. Germline values: CDR1 DFQATT, CDR2 SNEGSKA (reference sequence). V was trimmed by 5 bases and J by 1 base, leaving 11 bases between them. CDR3 length: 13 residues. The CDR3 protein is CSASRTIQETQYF. As DNA, the CDR3 is TGCAGTGCTTCACGGACCATCCAAGAGACCCAGTACTTC.

The chain combines TRBV13 with TRBJ1-6, with 10 bases fitting TRBD1. CDR3 size: 15 residues. CDR1 and CDR2 (germline): PRHDT, FYEKMQ (reference sequence). J was trimmed by 8 bases and V by 5 bases; bases with no gene match: 6. The CDR3 is CASSRTGQGYSPLHF. The DNA of the CDR3 is TGTGCCAGCAGCAGAACGGGACAGGGGTATTCACCCCTCCACTTT. Supplemented by reference TRBV13 and TRBJ1-6, the full variable domain reads AAGVIQSPRHLIKEKRETATLKCYPIPRHDTVYWYQQGPGQDPQFLISFYEKMQSDKGSIPDRFSAQQFSDYHSELNMSSLELGDSALYFCASSRTGQGYSPLHFGNGTRLTVT.

There are a few counts of this clonotype. The CDR3 nucleotides are TGTGCCAGCTGGAAGGGGGGTTCGGACACTGAAGCTTTCTTT. Protein sequence: CASWKGGSDTEAFF. This chain uses TRBV7-9 with TRBJ1-1; tentatively, D is TRBD1 (6 bases). Germline CDR1 SEHNR, CDR2 FQNEAQ (reference sequence). The CDR3 contains 14 residues. The V end lost 8 bases, the J end lost 3 bases, and 16 bases lay between the germline ends.

The chain has TRBV12-3 or TRBV12-4 and TRBJ2-1; 15 nucleotides agree with TRBD2. Germline trimming cut 6 bases from V and 9 bases from J; bases unmatched to any gene: 9. The CDR3 is 16 amino acids. CDR3 protein: CASSPAGTSGRSEQFF. CDR3 DNA sequence: TGTGCCAGCAGCCCCGCTGGGACTAGCGGGAGGAGTGAGCAGTTCTTC.

The chain couples TRBV12-3 or TRBV12-4 to TRBJ2-7; 13 bases map to TRBD2. The CDR3 covers 17 residues. The V gene end was trimmed by 1 base and the J gene end by 2 bases; junction bases not matched to a gene: 5. The CDR3 region is CASSLGLAGGQTYEQYF. The CDR3 nucleotides read TGTGCCAGCAGTTTAGGACTAGCGGGAGGTCAAACCTACGAGCAGTACTTC.

The chain employs TRBV7-9 and TRBJ1-1; D possibly corresponds to TRBD1 (6 bases). The CDR3 runs 16 residues. V gave up 0 bases and J gave up 5 bases, with 16 bases separating them. Germline values: CDR1 SEHNR, CDR2 FQNEAQ (reference sequence). The CDR3 coding sequence is TGTGCCAGCAGCTTAGCGCTCGGCAGGGGAGAAACTGAAGCTTTCTTT. It encodes CASSLALGRGETEAFF.

The genes are TRBV2 and TRBJ1-1, with 12 positions matching TRBD1. CDR3 length: 16 amino acids. V dropped 6 bases and J dropped 2; count of bases not matched to a gene: 7. Germline-derived CDR1 and CDR2 are SNHLY and FYNNEI. CDR3 sequence reads: CASRSGTGGVNTEAFF. CDR3 coding DNA: TGTGCCAGCAGATCCGGGACAGGGGGCGTCAACACTGAAGCTTTCTTT.

This clonotype was seen a few times. The germline gene is not matched at one end of the junction; a read error may be the cause. The chain is built from TRBV5-1 and TRBJ2-7; no reliable D call. CDR3 length equals 13 residues. From germline, CDR1 is SGHRS and CDR2 YFSETQ. CDR3 amino acids: CASSWTSGEAPMF. The CDR3 nucleotides read TGCGCCAGCAGCTGGACCTCTGGGGAAGCTCCTATGTTC.

In its sample, this clonotype was seen many times. The chain couples TRBV5-1 to TRBJ2-5; 9 positions agree with TRBD2. Germline CDR1 SGHRS, CDR2 YFSETQ. The CDR3 is 14 amino acids. V lost 3 bases and J lost 4; bases outside the gene matches: 4. As DNA, the CDR3 is TGCGCCAGCAGCTCGACTAGCGGAGGAGAGACCCAGTACTTC. Translation: CASSSTSGGETQYF.

This clonotype was detected only a few times. The chain links TRBV6-2 or TRBV6-3 to TRBJ2-7; TRBD2 matches at 9 bases. The V gene end was trimmed by 2 bases and the J gene end by 2 bases; junction bases not matched to a gene: 4. CDR1 and CDR2 (germline): MNHEY, SVGEGT. This CDR3 is 15 amino acids long. CDR3 nucleotide sequence: TGTGCCAGCAGTTACAGGTCTAGCGGGACCTACGAGCAGTACTTC. Translation gives CASSYRSSGTYEQYF.

This clonotype was seen repeatedly, ten times or more. The chain links TRBV12-3 or TRBV12-4 to TRBJ1-5; 9 bases are a match to TRBD1. The ends lost 5 bases at V and 6 bases at J; junction bases unmatched: 14. CDR3 length: 17 amino acids. The CDR3 nucleotides read TGTGCCAGCAGTCCCACAGGGGGCGCTATGAACAGTCAGCCCCAGCATTTT. Translated, it gives CASSPTGGAMNSQPQHF.

The V and J genes are TRBV5-1 and TRBJ1-1, with D possibly matching TRBD1 (5 bases). V lost 5 bases to trimming and J lost 3 bases, with 17 bases between them. Germline V gene lookup returns CDR1 SGHRS and CDR2 YFSETQ. The length of the CDR3 is 15 residues. The CDR3 coding sequence is TGCGCCAGCAGTCGCCTCCCTGGGGGAGACACTGAAGCTTTCTTT. Its translation: CASSRLPGGDTEAFF.

This clonotype came up a few times. The genes are TRBV15 and TRBJ2-7; D is perhaps TRBD2 (6 bases). V was shortened by 1 base and J by 4 bases, with 20 bases between the two germline ends. Germline values: CDR1 LNHNV, CDR2 YYDKDF (reference sequence). The CDR3 spans 17 residues. CDR3 region: CATSRGFKAQGLYEQYF. CDR3 nucleotide sequence: TGTGCCACCAGCAGAGGGTTCAAAGCTCAGGGACTTTACGAGCAGTACTTC.

The chain couples TRBV20-1 to TRBJ2-5; TRBD1 aligns across 8 bases. There are 17 residues in the CDR3. The ends lost 0 bases at V and 3 bases at J; junction bases unmatched: 12. Germline V gives CDR1 DFQATT, CDR2 SNEGSKA (reference sequence). In DNA form, the CDR3 reads TGCAGTGCTAGAGAACAGGGGGTACGTTACAGAGAAGAGACCCAGTACTTC. Translating it yields CSAREQGVRYREETQYF.

The V gene is TRBV4-1, the J gene TRBJ2-3; a weak D match, TRBD2 (6 bases). V was trimmed by 4 bases and J by 5 bases, leaving 22 bases between them. Germline V lookup: CDR1 MGHRA, CDR2 YSYEKL. The CDR3 loop spans 17 amino acids. CDR3 nucleotide sequence: TGCGCCAGCAGCCCCAATATACGGCGGGAACCGGGAGATACGCAGTATTTT. This sequence encodes CASSPNIRREPGDTQYF.

This clonotype was counted ten times or more. The rearrangement links TRBV12-3 or TRBV12-4 to TRBJ2-1; 10 nucleotides align to TRBD1. V trimming: 7 bases; J trimming: 7 bases; junction bases outside the gene matches: 4. The CDR3 length is 13 residues. The CDR3 protein is CASTPGQGNEQFF. The CDR3, as DNA: TGTGCCAGCACTCCGGGACAGGGGAATGAGCAGTTCTTC.

In this sample, this clonotype turned up a few times. This chain links TRBV20-1 with TRBJ2-4; 8 bases are shared with TRBD1. The CDR3 sequence is 17 residues long. V shed 6 bases and J 0 bases; nucleotides not matched to a gene: 13. In germline, CDR1 is DFQATT, CDR2 SNEGSKA (reference sequence). CDR3 sequence: CSAQDRVGDQAKNIQYF. The CDR3 nucleotides read TGCAGTGCCCAGGACAGGGTCGGCGACCAAGCCAAAAACATTCAGTACTTC.

The gene calls are TRBV20-1 and TRBJ1-2, with D tentatively TRBD1 (6 bases). This CDR3 is 12 amino acids long. Trimming removed 4 bases from V and 8 bases from J, with 14 bases in between. CDR1 DFQATT and CDR2 SNEGSKA come from the germline V gene (reference sequence). The CDR3 DNA reads as TGCAGTGCTACTTCAGGGGTGCGGGGCTACACCTTC. This translates into CSATSGVRGYTF.

The V and J genes are TRBV25-1 and TRBJ2-7, with 12 bases matching TRBD2. With V trimmed by 4 bases and J by 1 base, 8 bases remained unmatched. The V gene's germline CDR1 is MGHDK and CDR2 SYGVNS. CDR3 size: 17 residues. CDR3 region: CASSATEGLAGSYEQYF. DNA of the CDR3: TGTGCCAGCAGTGCCACCGAGGGACTAGCGGGTTCCTACGAGCAGTACTTC.

The chain combines TRBV20-1 with TRBJ2-7; 11 bases are a match to TRBD2. Germline V lookup: CDR1 DFQATT, CDR2 SNEGSKA (reference sequence). The CDR3 contains 18 residues. Trimming removed 0 bases from V and 6 bases from J; junction bases left unmatched: 16. CDR3 sequence (DNA): TGCAGTGCTAGAGACCCCCGACTAGCGGGATCCCCTTCGGGCGAGCAGTACTTC. Translation: CSARDPRLAGSPSGEQYF.

This clonotype was counted only a few times. V usage is TRBV11-2 and J usage is TRBJ2-1; 8 nucleotides align to TRBD2. The CDR3 covers 16 residues. The germline gives CDR1 SGHAT, CDR2 FQNNGV. V lost 3 bases, J lost 3 bases, and 7 bases stayed unmatched. The CDR3 reads CASSFISGTHYNEQFF. In DNA, the CDR3 is TGTGCCAGCAGCTTTATTAGCGGGACCCACTACAATGAGCAGTTCTTC. Drawing the rest from reference TRBV11-2 and TRBJ2-1, the complete variable domain is EAGVAQSPRYKIIEKRQSVAFWCNPISGHATLYWYQQILGQGPKLLIQFQNNGVVDDSQLPKDRFSAERLKGVDSTLKIQPAKLEDSAVYLCASSFISGTHYNEQFFGPGTRLTVL.

The table lists this clonotype with a few counts. V usage is TRBV30 and J usage is TRBJ2-7; possible D gene TRBD2, 6 bases. CDR3 length: 13 amino acids. Germline CDR1 and CDR2: GTSNPN and SVGIG (reference sequence). The V gene lost 2 bases and the J gene lost 7 bases, with 15 bases spanning the gap. DNA for the CDR3: TGTGCCTGGAGTCACGGACTACCGGGGGAGCAGTACTTC. Translation gives CAWSHGLPGEQYF.

There are many counts of this clonotype. The chain carries TRBV20-1 and TRBJ2-2; D perhaps matches TRBD2 (5 bases). The CDR3 has 13 amino acids. CDR1 and CDR2 (germline): DFQATT, SNEGSKA (reference sequence). CDR3 sequence reads: CTIPGLATGELFF. The CDR3 nucleotides are TGCACCATCCCGGGGTTAGCCACCGGGGAGCTGTTTTTT.

V usage is TRBV10-3 and J usage is TRBJ2-3; D may be TRBD2 (7 bases). Trimming left V 10 bases short and J 6 bases short, with 23 bases between. CDR1 is ENHRY, CDR2 SYGVKD, per germline. The CDR3 runs 15 residues. The CDR3 sequence: CATSGGGGSEDTQYF. As DNA, the CDR3 is TGTGCCACGTCCGGTGGGGGCGGGAGCGAGGATACGCAGTATTTT.

DNA for the CDR3: TGCGCCAGCAGCAAGGACAGGGTCTCAGATGGCTACACCTTC. This sequence encodes CASSKDRVSDGYTF. The chain links TRBV5-1 to TRBJ1-2; 8 bases are a match to TRBD1. After removal of 4 bases from V and 6 bases from J, the junction contained 8 bases not matched to a gene. There are 14 residues in the CDR3. Germline CDR1 is SGHRS and CDR2 is YFSETQ.